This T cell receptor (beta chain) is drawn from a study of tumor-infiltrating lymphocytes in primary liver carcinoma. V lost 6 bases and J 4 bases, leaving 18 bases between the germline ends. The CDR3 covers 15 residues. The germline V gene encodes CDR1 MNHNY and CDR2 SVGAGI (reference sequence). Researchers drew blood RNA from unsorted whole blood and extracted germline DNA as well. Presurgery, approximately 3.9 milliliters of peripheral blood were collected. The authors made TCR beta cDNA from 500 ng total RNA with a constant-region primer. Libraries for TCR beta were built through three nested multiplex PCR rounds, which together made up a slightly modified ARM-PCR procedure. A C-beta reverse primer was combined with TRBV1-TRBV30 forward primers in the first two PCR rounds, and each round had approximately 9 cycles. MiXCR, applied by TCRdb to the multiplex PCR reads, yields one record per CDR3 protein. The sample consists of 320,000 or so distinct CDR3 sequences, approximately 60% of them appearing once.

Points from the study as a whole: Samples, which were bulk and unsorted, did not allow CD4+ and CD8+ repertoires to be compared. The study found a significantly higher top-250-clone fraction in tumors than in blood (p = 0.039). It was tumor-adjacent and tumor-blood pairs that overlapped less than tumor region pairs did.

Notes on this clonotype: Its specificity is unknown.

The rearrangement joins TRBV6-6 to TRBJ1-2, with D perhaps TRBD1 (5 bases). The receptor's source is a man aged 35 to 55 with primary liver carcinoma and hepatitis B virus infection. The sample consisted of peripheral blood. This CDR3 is CASSSDDGAGYGYTF. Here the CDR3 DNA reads TGTGCCAGCAGCTCCGACGACGGGGCAGGCTATGGCTACACCTTC.